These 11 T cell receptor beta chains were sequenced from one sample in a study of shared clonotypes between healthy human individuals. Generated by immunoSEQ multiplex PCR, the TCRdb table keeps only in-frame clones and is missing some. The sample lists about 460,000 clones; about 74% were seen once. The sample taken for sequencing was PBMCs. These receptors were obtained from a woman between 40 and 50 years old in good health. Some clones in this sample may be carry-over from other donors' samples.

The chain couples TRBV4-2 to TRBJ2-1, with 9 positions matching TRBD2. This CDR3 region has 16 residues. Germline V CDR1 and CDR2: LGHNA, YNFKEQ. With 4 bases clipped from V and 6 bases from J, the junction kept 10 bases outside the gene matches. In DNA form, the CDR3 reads TGTGCCAGCAGCCGACTGGCACTAGCGGGCCTCAATGAGCAGTTCTTC. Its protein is CASSRLALAGLNEQFF.

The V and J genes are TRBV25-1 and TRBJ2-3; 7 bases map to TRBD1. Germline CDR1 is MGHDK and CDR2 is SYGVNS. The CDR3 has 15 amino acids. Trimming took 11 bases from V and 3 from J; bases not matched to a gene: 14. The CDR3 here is CAAEGGPRVTDTQYF. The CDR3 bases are TGTGCCGCGGAAGGGGGCCCTAGAGTTACAGATACGCAGTATTTT.

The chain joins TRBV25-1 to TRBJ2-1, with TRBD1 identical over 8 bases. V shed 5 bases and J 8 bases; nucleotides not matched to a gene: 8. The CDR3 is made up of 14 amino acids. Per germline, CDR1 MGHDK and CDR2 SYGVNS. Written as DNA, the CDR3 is TGTGCCAGCAGTCCAGGACAGGGCCGGGATGAGCAGTTCTTC. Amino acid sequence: CASSPGQGRDEQFF.

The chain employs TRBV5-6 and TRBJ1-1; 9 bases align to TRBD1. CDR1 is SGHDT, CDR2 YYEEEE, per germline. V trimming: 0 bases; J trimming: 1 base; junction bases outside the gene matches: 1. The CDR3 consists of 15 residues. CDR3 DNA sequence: TGTGCCAGCAGCTTGGGGACAGGGGCGAACACTGAAGCTTTCTTT. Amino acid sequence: CASSLGTGANTEAFF.

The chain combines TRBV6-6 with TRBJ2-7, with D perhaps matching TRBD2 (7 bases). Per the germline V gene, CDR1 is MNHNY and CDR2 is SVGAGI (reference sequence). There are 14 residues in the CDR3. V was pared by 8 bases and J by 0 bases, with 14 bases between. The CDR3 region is CASVNREGSYEQYF. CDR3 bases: TGTGCCAGCGTAAACAGGGAGGGCTCCTACGAGCAGTACTTC.

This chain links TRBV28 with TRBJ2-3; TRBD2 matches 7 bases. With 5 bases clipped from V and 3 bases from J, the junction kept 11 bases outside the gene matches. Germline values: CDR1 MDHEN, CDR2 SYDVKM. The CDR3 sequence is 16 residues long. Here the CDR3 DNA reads TGTGCCAGCAGTCCGAGGGGAGGGGAATCTACAGATACGCAGTATTTT. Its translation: CASSPRGGESTDTQYF.

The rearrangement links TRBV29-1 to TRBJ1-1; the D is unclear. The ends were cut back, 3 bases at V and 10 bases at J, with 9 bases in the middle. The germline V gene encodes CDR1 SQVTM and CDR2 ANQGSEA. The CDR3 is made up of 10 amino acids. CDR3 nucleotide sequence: TGCAGCGTTGAGTGGGTCGGAGCTTTCTTT. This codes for CSVEWVGAFF. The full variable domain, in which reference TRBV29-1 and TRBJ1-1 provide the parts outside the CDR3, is SAVISQKPSRDICQRGTSLTIQCQVDSQVTMMFWYRQQPGQSLTLIATANQGSEATYESGFVIDKFPISRPNLTFSTLTVSNMSPEDSSIYLCSVEWVGAFFGQGTRLTVV.

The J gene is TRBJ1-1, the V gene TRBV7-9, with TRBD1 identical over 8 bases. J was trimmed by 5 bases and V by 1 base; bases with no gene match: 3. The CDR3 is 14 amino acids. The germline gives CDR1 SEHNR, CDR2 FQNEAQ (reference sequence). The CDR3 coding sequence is TGTGCCAGCAGCTTAGGGACAGGGAATACTGAAGCTTTCTTT. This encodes CASSLGTGNTEAFF.

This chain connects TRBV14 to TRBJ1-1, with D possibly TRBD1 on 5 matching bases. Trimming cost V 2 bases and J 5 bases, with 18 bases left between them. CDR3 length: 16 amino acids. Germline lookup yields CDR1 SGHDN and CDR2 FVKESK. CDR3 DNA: TGTGCCAGCAGCCAAAGCCAGGGACTGGGGAGGACTGAAGCTTTCTTT. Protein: CASSQSQGLGRTEAFF.

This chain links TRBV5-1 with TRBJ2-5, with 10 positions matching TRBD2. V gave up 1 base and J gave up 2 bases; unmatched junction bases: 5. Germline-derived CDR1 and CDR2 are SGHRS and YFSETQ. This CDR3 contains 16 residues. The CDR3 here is CASSLLPSGGQETQYF. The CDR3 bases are TGCGCCAGCAGCTTGCTTCCTAGCGGGGGTCAAGAGACCCAGTACTTC.

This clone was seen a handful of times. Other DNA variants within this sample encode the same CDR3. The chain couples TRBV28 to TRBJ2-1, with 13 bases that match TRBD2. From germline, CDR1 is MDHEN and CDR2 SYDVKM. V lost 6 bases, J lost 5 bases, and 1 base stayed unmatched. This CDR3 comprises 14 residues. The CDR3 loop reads CASSGLAGDNEQFF. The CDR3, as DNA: TGTGCCAGCAGCGGACTAGCGGGAGACAATGAGCAGTTCTTC.